This T cell receptor beta chain originates from a study of T-cell reconstitution after alpha-beta-depleted transplantation in children. Germline assignment: CDR1 LGHNA and CDR2 YSLEER. V lost 4 bases and J 3 bases, leaving 12 bases between the germline ends. The CDR3 loop spans 15 amino acids. For TCRbeta, the library was prepared with unique molecular identifiers. TCRdb passed the PCR reads through MiXCR, listing each CDR3 protein once. The sample lists about 200,000 distinct CDR3 sequences; about 8.7% were seen once. General observations from the study: The authors attributed T-cell counts and diversity one year after transplant mostly to newly produced T cells. Several hundred expanded graft clones reportedly supplied alpha-beta T cells about two months after transplant.

This clonotype showed up many times. Its target is unknown. This receptor was identified in a male patient aged 2-10 years who had a stem cell transplant for acute myeloid leukemia, so the T cells may come from the graft donor. The source was PBMCs, mostly from graft donor cells, collected 360 days after TCRalphabeta/CD19-depleted stem cell transplant. The V gene is TRBV4-3, the J gene TRBJ2-2; a possible D gene is TRBD2 (6 bases). The CDR3 sequence is CASSRGGWDTGELFF. In DNA, the CDR3 is TGCGCCAGCAGCCGGGGAGGATGGGACACCGGGGAGCTGTTTTTT.